This entry lists 20 T cell receptor beta chains sequenced from one sample in a study of cytomegalovirus exposure and HLA in healthy donors. PCR involved 60 Vbeta and 13 Jbeta primers. The table came from immunoSEQ multiplex PCR; TCRdb's copy has only in-frame clones and leaves some out. The table shows some 130,000 clones, with approximately 61% occurring only once. The sequenced material came from PBMCs. The source is a human donor in good health.

CDR3 in DNA: TGTGCCAGCGCGCGACCTTCAGGGAAAAGCACAGATACGCAGTATTTT. It encodes CASARPSGKSTDTQYF. This chain connects TRBV25-1 to TRBJ2-3; tentative D call: TRBD1 (5 bases). The CDR3 contains 16 residues. Trimming removed 8 bases from V and 0 bases from J, with 18 bases in between. The germline V gene has CDR1 MGHDK and CDR2 SYGVNS.

The chain uses TRBV4-1 and TRBJ1-1; D possibly corresponds to TRBD1 (6 bases). This CDR3 has 19 residues. Germline values: CDR1 MGHRA, CDR2 YSYEKL. Trimming pared 4 bases from V and 1 base from J, leaving 25 bases between. The CDR3 coding sequence is TGCGCCAGCAGCCTTCGATGGTCGACTACAGGGTGGGGGAACACTGAAGCTTTCTTT. The encoded protein is CASSLRWSTTGWGNTEAFF.

The chain joins TRBV18 to TRBJ2-2, with TRBD2 identical over 8 bases. Germline values: CDR1 KGHSH, CDR2 LQKENI. The CDR3 runs 17 residues. Germline trimming cut 2 bases from V and 4 bases from J; bases unmatched to any gene: 9. CDR3 DNA: TGTGCCAGCTCACCAAATGCCGCGGGAGGCGGCACCGGGGAGCTGTTTTTT. The encoded protein is CASSPNAAGGGTGELFF. Full variable domain (rest looked up from reference TRBV18 and TRBJ2-2): NAGVMQNPRHLVRRRGQEARLRCSPMKGHSHVYWYRQLPEEGLKFMVYLQKENIIDESGMPKERFSAEFPKEGPSILRIQQVVRGDSAAYFCASSPNAAGGGTGELFFGEGSRLTVL.

As for this clone: The junction departs from the called germline gene at one end, perhaps through a read error. The J gene is TRBJ2-7, the V gene TRBV27; 8 bases align to TRBD1. CDR1 and CDR2 from the germline V gene are MNHEY and SMNVEV (reference sequence). This CDR3 region has 15 residues. CDR3 protein: CASSLSPGQGPVTNF. The CDR3 nucleotides are TGTGCCAGCAGTTTATCTCCAGGACAGGGCCCCGTGACGAACTTC.

The rearrangement joins TRBV28 to TRBJ2-7, with 9 bases matching TRBD2. This CDR3 spans 15 amino acids. Unmatched junction bases numbered 11, after V lost 4 bases and J lost 7 bases. The germline V gene has CDR1 MDHEN and CDR2 SYDVKM. The CDR3 here is CASSSYGGGVWEQYF. In DNA form, the CDR3 reads TGTGCCAGCAGTTCATATGGCGGGGGGGTGTGGGAGCAGTACTTC.

The chain is built from TRBV7-6 and TRBJ1-2; 9 positions match TRBD1. The CDR3 runs to 14 residues. Germline V lookup: CDR1 SGHVS, CDR2 FNYEAQ. The junction had 7 bases not matched to a gene; V was cut back by 4 bases and J by 7 bases. CDR3 residues: CASSSGQGGGGYTF. DNA of the CDR3: TGTGCCAGCAGCTCGGGACAGGGAGGAGGTGGCTACACCTTC.

V usage is TRBV9 and J usage is TRBJ2-2; 7 bases line up with TRBD1. The CDR3 runs to 13 residues. V gave up 5 bases and J gave up 7 bases; unmatched junction bases: 5. Germline lookup yields CDR1 SGDLS and CDR2 YYNGEE. CDR3 residues: CASRGQLGGELFF. CDR3 nucleotide sequence: TGTGCCAGCAGGGGACAGCTAGGCGGGGAGCTGTTTTTT. The full variable domain, its missing parts supplied by reference TRBV9 and TRBJ2-2, is DSGVTQTPKHLITATGQRVTLRCSPRSGDLSVYWYQQSLDQGLQFLIQYYNGEERAKGNILERFSAQQFPDLHSELNLSSLELGDSALYFCASRGQLGGELFFGEGSRLTVL.

This chain links TRBV18 with TRBJ2-5, with 12 nucleotides matching TRBD2. With 5 bases clipped from V and 5 bases from J, the junction kept 6 bases outside the gene matches. Germline V gene sequence: CDR1 KGHSH, CDR2 LQKENI. The CDR3 consists of 15 residues. CDR3 nucleotide sequence: TGTGCCAGCTCAGTGACTAGCGGGAGTAGGGAGACCCAGTACTTC. Its translation: CASSVTSGSRETQYF.

The gene calls are TRBV19 and TRBJ2-2; 10 bases are a match to TRBD2. CDR1 is LNHDA and CDR2 is SQIVND in the germline V gene (reference sequence). Losses at the gene ends were 9 bases for V and 4 bases for J; bases not matched to a gene: 5. The CDR3 has 14 amino acids. CDR3 in amino acids: CASQSGRGTGELFF. In nucleotides, the CDR3 is TGTGCCAGCCAGAGCGGGAGGGGCACCGGGGAGCTGTTTTTT.

V gene TRBV11-2 combines with J gene TRBJ2-7, with 8 nucleotides matching TRBD1. Unmatched junction bases numbered 6, after V lost 1 base and J lost 4 bases. The germline V gene encodes CDR1 SGHAT and CDR2 FQNNGV. The CDR3 is made up of 15 amino acids. This CDR3 is CASSLGQGAGYEQYF. CDR3 nucleotides: TGTGCCAGCAGCTTAGGGCAGGGGGCAGGGTACGAGCAGTACTTC. The full variable domain, its missing parts supplied by reference TRBV11-2 and TRBJ2-7, is EAGVAQSPRYKIIEKRQSVAFWCNPISGHATLYWYQQILGQGPKLLIQFQNNGVVDDSQLPKDRFSAERLKGVDSTLKIQPAKLEDSAVYLCASSLGQGAGYEQYFGPGTRLTVT.

This clone was detected only a few times. The rearrangement links TRBV5-1 to TRBJ2-1; D might be TRBD1 (6 bases). This CDR3 region has 15 residues. CDR1 SGHRS and CDR2 YFSETQ come from the germline V gene. The germline V and J ends were trimmed by 4 bases and 6 bases, with 17 bases remaining between them. The CDR3 reads CASSITGILSNEQFF. The CDR3 region has the DNA TGCGCCAGCAGCATAACAGGGATCCTTTCCAATGAGCAGTTCTTC.

The chain links TRBV6-5 to TRBJ2-7; perhaps TRBD1 as D (6 bases). The CDR3 consists of 13 residues. V lost 6 bases and J 4 bases, leaving 13 bases between the germline ends. The germline gives CDR1 MNHEY, CDR2 SVGAGI. The CDR3 region is CASSSGTRYEQYF. CDR3 DNA sequence: TGTGCCAGCAGCTCCGGGACACGTTACGAGCAGTACTTC.

This chain uses TRBV6-5 with TRBJ2-7; 7 nucleotides line up with TRBD1. The length of the CDR3 is 14 residues. The ends lost 9 bases at V and 3 bases at J; junction bases unmatched: 11. Per germline, CDR1 MNHEY and CDR2 SVGAGI. CDR3 region: CASHRGQRFYEQYF. CDR3 in DNA: TGTGCCAGTCACAGGGGACAGCGATTCTACGAGCAGTACTTC.

The chain employs TRBV11-2 and TRBJ2-5, with a weak D call TRBD2 (6 bases). Germline values: CDR1 SGHAT, CDR2 FQNNGV. Trimming took 0 bases from V and 5 from J, leaving 13 bases between them. There are 15 residues in the CDR3. CDR3 region: CASSLDRGAWETQYF. CDR3 bases: TGTGCCAGCAGCTTAGATCGCGGGGCCTGGGAGACCCAGTACTTC.

In regard to this clone: The germline gene is not matched at one end of the junction; a read error may be the cause. The chain employs TRBV11-2 and TRBJ1-2; TRBD1 agrees at 8 bases. CDR1 and CDR2 from the germline V gene are SGHAT and FQNNGV. The CDR3 totals 13 residues. The CDR3 DNA reads as TGTGCCAACAGCCCCGGACAGGGCTATGGCTACACCTTC. Residues: CANSPGQGYGYTF.

The V and J genes are TRBV19 and TRBJ1-3; 9 positions agree with TRBD1. Trimming cost V 8 bases and J 3 bases; bases outside gene matches: 5. Germline V gene sequence: CDR1 LNHDA, CDR2 SQIVND (reference sequence). This CDR3 contains 14 residues. CDR3 amino acids: CASATGGGGNTIYF. The CDR3 coding sequence is TGTGCCAGTGCCACAGGGGGCGGTGGAAACACCATATATTTT.

The chain links TRBV19 to TRBJ1-1, with D tentatively TRBD1 (6 bases). Germline CDR1 and CDR2: LNHDA and SQIVND (reference sequence). V dropped 3 bases and J dropped 1 base, with 6 bases sitting between them. The CDR3 runs to 13 residues. The CDR3 loop reads CASSIRGNTEAFF. CDR3 bases: TGTGCCAGTAGTATCAGGGGGAACACTGAAGCTTTCTTT. Variable domain in full (rest from reference TRBV19 and TRBJ1-1): DGGITQSPKYLFRKEGQNVTLSCEQNLNHDAMYWYRQDPGQGLRLIYYSQIVNDFQKGDIAEGYSVSREKKESFPLTVTSAQKNPTAFYLCASSIRGNTEAFFGQGTRLTVV.

This clone occurred a few times. This chain links TRBV19 with TRBJ2-7; 9 nucleotides match TRBD2. Germline CDR1 and CDR2: LNHDA and SQIVND (reference sequence). V lost 3 bases to trimming and J lost 4 bases; unmatched junction nucleotides: 7. There are 15 residues in the CDR3. The CDR3 protein is CASSMGASGTYEQYF. The CDR3 DNA follows: TGTGCCAGTAGTATGGGGGCTAGCGGGACGTACGAGCAGTACTTC. Looking up the rest from reference TRBV19 and TRBJ2-7 gives the full variable domain: DGGITQSPKYLFRKEGQNVTLSCEQNLNHDAMYWYRQDPGQGLRLIYYSQIVNDFQKGDIAEGYSVSREKKESFPLTVTSAQKNPTAFYLCASSMGASGTYEQYFGPGTRLTVT.

The chain joins TRBV15 to TRBJ1-5; the D gene is possibly TRBD1 (5 bases). CDR3 size: 20 residues. CDR1 LNHNV and CDR2 YYDKDF come from the germline V gene (reference sequence). Trimming removed 1 base from V and 1 base from J, with 23 bases in between. The CDR3 DNA follows: TGTGCCACCAGCAGAGTTCCTGGGGCCTCGGCGGATGTGAGCAATCAGCCCCAGCATTTT. Amino acid sequence: CATSRVPGASADVSNQPQHF.

In the case of this clone: Different DNA sequences within this sample yield the same CDR3. The rearrangement uses TRBV25-1 and TRBJ2-1, with a tentative D call TRBD2 (6 bases). The germline V gene encodes CDR1 MGHDK and CDR2 SYGVNS. V was cut by 2 bases and J by 2 bases, with 13 bases left in between. The CDR3 covers 16 residues. DNA for the CDR3: TGTGCCAGCAGTGAAAACCGCGGCGGGACCTACAATGAGCAGTTCTTC. Translation: CASSENRGGTYNEQFF.